This T cell receptor beta chain was sequenced during a study of blood T cells in healthy people across ages. This clonotype appeared many times. V dropped 7 bases and J dropped 2 bases, with 12 bases sitting between them. Germline CDR1 and CDR2: SNHLY and FYNNEI. This CDR3 is 13 amino acids long. Donor samples were obtained from healthy Caucasian individuals from Russia, aged about 6 to 100. A second PCR, run for roughly 7 to 11 cycles, used a sample-barcoded 5' primer plus a J-beta primer mix. Sequencing yielded, for each sample, at least 2.5 million paired-end reads carrying CDR3. TCRdb used MiXCR to reprocess the 5' RACE reads, holding one entry per CDR3 protein. The table shows about 650,000 distinct CDR3 sequences, with over 40% occurring only once.

This rearrangement joins TRBV2 to TRBJ2-7; D gene uncertain. Sequenced material: blood. The TCR sequence derives from a woman of 80 years or more in good health. CDR3 amino acids: CASIPANPYEQYF. CDR3 bases: TGTGCCAGCATTCCAGCGAACCCCTACGAGCAGTACTTC.